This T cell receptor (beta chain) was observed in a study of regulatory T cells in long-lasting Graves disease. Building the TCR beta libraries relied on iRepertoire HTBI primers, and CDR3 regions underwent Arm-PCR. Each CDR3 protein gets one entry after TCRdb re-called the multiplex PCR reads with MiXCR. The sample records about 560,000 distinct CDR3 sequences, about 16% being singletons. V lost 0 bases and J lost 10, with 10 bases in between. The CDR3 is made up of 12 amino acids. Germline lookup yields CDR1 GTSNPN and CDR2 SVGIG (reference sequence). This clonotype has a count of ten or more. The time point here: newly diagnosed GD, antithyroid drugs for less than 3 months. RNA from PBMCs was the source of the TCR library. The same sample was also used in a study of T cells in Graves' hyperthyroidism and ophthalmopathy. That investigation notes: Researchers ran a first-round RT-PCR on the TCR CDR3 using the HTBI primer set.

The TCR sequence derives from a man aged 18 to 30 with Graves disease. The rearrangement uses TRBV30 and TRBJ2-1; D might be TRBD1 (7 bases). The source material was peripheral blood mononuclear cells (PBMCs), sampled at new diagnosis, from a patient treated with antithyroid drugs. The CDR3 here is CAWSVTGREQFF. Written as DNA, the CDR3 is TGTGCCTGGAGTGTGACAGGGAGGGAGCAGTTCTTC.